These 21 T cell receptor beta chains were all obtained from the same sample, sequenced in a study of beta chain features in type 1 diabetes. The study reverse transcribed the entire isolated RNA, so it sequenced expressed TCRB transcripts. Clones were read by immunoSEQ multiplex PCR, and TCRdb kept only the in-frame ones, dropping some. The table has some 150,000 clones, over 8.5% seen once. The specimen sequenced was central memory CD4+ T cells from blood. The receptors originated from a man younger than 30 in good health.

The rearrangement uses TRBV29-1 and TRBJ1-2, with D perhaps matching TRBD1 (5 bases). Trimming took 7 bases from V and 4 from J, leaving 13 bases between them. CDR1 is SQVTM, CDR2 ANQGSEA, per germline. The length of the CDR3 is 12 residues. The CDR3 spells CSAGTRGYGYTF. In DNA, the CDR3 is TGCAGCGCCGGGACGCGGGGCTATGGCTACACCTTC. Full variable domain (outside the CDR3, taken from reference TRBV29-1 and TRBJ1-2): SAVISQKPSRDICQRGTSLTIQCQVDSQVTMMFWYRQQPGQSLTLIATANQGSEATYESGFVIDKFPISRPNLTFSTLTVSNMSPEDSSIYLCSAGTRGYGYTFGSGTRLTVV.

In this sample, this clone turned up a few times. The CDR3 loop is CASSPWGSSTDTQYF. The CDR3 DNA is TGTGCCAGCTCACCTTGGGGTTCTAGCACAGATACGCAGTATTTT. This rearrangement joins TRBV18 to TRBJ2-3; no definite D call. Germline V gives CDR1 KGHSH, CDR2 LQKENI. This CDR3 is 15 amino acids long. The V and J ends lost 3 bases and 0 bases respectively, with 10 bases between them.

The chain employs TRBV7-7 and TRBJ2-1; 7 bases align to TRBD2. The V segment lost 5 bases and the J segment 10 bases; nucleotides outside the gene matches: 8. The germline gives CDR1 SSHAT, CDR2 FNYEAQ (reference sequence). The CDR3 contains 13 residues. The CDR3 protein is CASSPGEGGEQFF. In DNA form, the CDR3 reads TGTGCCAGCAGCCCCGGTGAGGGAGGGGAGCAGTTCTTC.

The chain carries TRBV5-1 and TRBJ2-7; 9 bases match TRBD1. Germline V CDR1 and CDR2: SGHRS, YFSETQ. Germline trimming cut 4 bases from V and 2 bases from J; bases unmatched to any gene: 7. The CDR3 is made up of 15 amino acids. CDR3 in DNA: TGCGCCAGCAGCACGAGCCGGGACAGGGCCTACGAGCAGTACTTC. This codes for CASSTSRDRAYEQYF.

This clone was seen a few times. The chain joins TRBV27 to TRBJ2-7, with D tentatively TRBD1 (6 bases). V lost 2 bases, J lost 3 bases, and 8 bases lay in between. From germline, CDR1 is MNHEY and CDR2 SMNVEV (reference sequence). This CDR3 region has 13 residues. For the CDR3, the DNA is TGTGCCAGCAGTTTACAGACAGGCTACGAGCAGTACTTC. It specifies CASSLQTGYEQYF.

This clone appeared a few times. The chain carries TRBV4-2 and TRBJ1-1; D not resolved. The CDR3 runs 12 residues. Germline CDR1 LGHNA, CDR2 YNFKEQ. The V end was cut by 3 bases, the J end by 2 bases, with 4 bases between. CDR3: CASSQVNTEAFF. In DNA, the CDR3 is TGTGCCAGCAGCCAGGTTAACACTGAAGCTTTCTTT.

The rearrangement links TRBV7-9 to TRBJ2-7; 10 bases are a match to TRBD1. Germline V gives CDR1 SEHNR, CDR2 FQNEAQ (reference sequence). This CDR3 has 14 residues. J was trimmed by 3 bases and V by 5 bases; bases with no gene match: 4. In DNA, the CDR3 is TGTGCCAGCAGCACCGGGACAGGGGACTACGAGCAGTACTTC. This gives the protein CASSTGTGDYEQYF. The full variable domain, completed using reference TRBV7-9 and TRBJ2-7, is DTGVSQNPRHKITKRGQNVTFRCDPISEHNRLYWYRQTLGQGPEFLTYFQNEAQLEKSRLLSDRFSAERPKGSFSTLEIQRTEQGDSAMYLCASSTGTGDYEQYFGPGTRLTVT.

This clone has a handful of counts. This chain links TRBV7-9 with TRBJ1-2; D is perhaps TRBD1 (5 bases). With 6 bases removed from V and 8 bases from J, the gap between germline ends came to 19 bases. The germline CDR1 and CDR2 sequences are SEHNR and FQNEAQ (reference sequence). CDR3 length: 14 amino acids. In DNA, the CDR3 is TGTGCCAGCAGTTTACCGGGGACCCCTAAAGGCTACACCTTC. This codes for CASSLPGTPKGYTF.

Comment on this clone: Other DNA sequences of this sample code for an identical CDR3. This chain connects TRBV20-1 to TRBJ1-3; D is unclear. The CDR3 contains 11 residues. V was trimmed by 3 bases and J by 4 bases, leaving 4 bases between them. Germline CDR1 and CDR2: DFQATT and SNEGSKA (reference sequence). The CDR3 spells CSARTGNTIYF. Written as DNA, the CDR3 is TGCAGTGCTAGGACGGGAAACACCATATATTTT.

This clone came up many times. This CDR3 is also generated by other DNA sequences in the sample. This chain connects TRBV5-4 to TRBJ2-2; TRBD2 matches at 10 bases. Unmatched junction bases numbered 15, after V lost 4 bases and J lost 6 bases. The V gene's germline CDR1 is SGHNT and CDR2 YYREEE (reference sequence). The CDR3 runs 18 residues. CDR3 sequence reads: CASSQAQRGGRRAGELFF. CDR3 bases: TGTGCCAGCAGCCAGGCGCAGCGGGGGGGTCGAAGGGCCGGGGAGCTGTTTTTT.

This clone was counted a few times. V usage is TRBV20-1 and J usage is TRBJ2-1; 8 bases are shared with TRBD1. This CDR3 comprises 11 residues. After removal of 7 bases from V and 14 bases from J, the junction contained 10 bases not matched to a gene. Germline values: CDR1 DFQATT, CDR2 SNEGSKA (reference sequence). The CDR3 loop reads CSGTGTSKEFF. Written as DNA, the CDR3 is TGCAGTGGGACAGGGACCTCGAAGGAGTTCTTC.

In its sample, this clone was seen many times. The J gene is TRBJ1-3, the V gene TRBV30; D is undetermined. Germline V gene lookup returns CDR1 GTSNPN and CDR2 SVGIG (reference sequence). The length of the CDR3 is 12 residues. V gave up 5 bases and J gave up 4 bases, with 9 bases separating them. CDR3 nucleotide sequence: TGTGCCTGGGCAGGAGCCGGAAACACCATATATTTT. Residues: CAWAGAGNTIYF.

This clone was recorded a few times. Other nucleotide sequences in the sample specify the same CDR3. The V and J genes are TRBV6-1 and TRBJ1-5; weak D call: TRBD1 (5 bases). V lost 5 bases and J lost 4, with 15 bases in between. CDR3 length equals 15 residues. Germline CDR1 reads MNHNS; CDR2 reads SASEGT. This CDR3 is CASSSGPFGNQPQHF. The CDR3 region has the DNA TGTGCCAGCAGTTCAGGGCCGTTCGGTAATCAGCCCCAGCATTTT.

This clone has only a few counts. The chain has TRBV30 and TRBJ1-1, with TRBD1 identical over 10 bases. The V gene end was trimmed by 2 bases and the J gene end by 0 bases; junction bases not matched to a gene: 18. The CDR3 length is 20 residues. The germline V gene encodes CDR1 GTSNPN and CDR2 SVGIG (reference sequence). CDR3 in DNA: TGTGCCTGGAGTCCGAAGAAGGGACAGGGGCTTGGAAGGATGAACACTGAAGCTTTCTTT. This sequence encodes CAWSPKKGQGLGRMNTEAFF.

The V call is TRBV7-8, the J call TRBJ2-3, with D maybe TRBD2 (5 bases). The germline gives CDR1 SGHVS, CDR2 FQNEAQ. The V end was cut by 8 bases, the J end by 2 bases, with 11 bases between. The CDR3 sequence is 13 residues long. This chain's CDR3 is CASGTRVTDTQYF. The CDR3 region has the DNA TGTGCCAGCGGCACTAGGGTCACAGATACGCAGTATTTT. Supplemented by reference TRBV7-8 and TRBJ2-3, the full variable domain reads GAGVSQSPRYKVAKRGQDVALRCDPISGHVSLFWYQQALGQGPEFLTYFQNEAQLDKSGLPSDRFFAERPEGSVSTLKIQRTQQEDSAVYLCASGTRVTDTQYFGPGTRLTVL.

This clone was seen a handful of times. The chain carries TRBV18 and TRBJ1-5; D unclear. The CDR3 runs 14 residues. The germline V gene encodes CDR1 KGHSH and CDR2 LQKENI. V was cut by 2 bases and J by 3 bases, with 8 bases left in between. The CDR3 loop is CASSPGSLNQPQHF. The CDR3 DNA follows: TGTGCCAGCTCACCAGGCAGCCTCAATCAGCCCCAGCATTTT.

The V call is TRBV7-9, the J call TRBJ1-1; unclear D gene. With 4 bases removed from V and 10 bases from J, the gap between germline ends came to 13 bases. The CDR3 is 12 residues long. Germline CDR1 reads SEHNR; CDR2 reads FQNEAQ (reference sequence). The CDR3: CASSSEGSVAFF. In DNA form, the CDR3 reads TGTGCCAGCAGCTCTGAGGGATCTGTAGCTTTCTTT.

This chain links TRBV11-2 with TRBJ2-2; D perhaps matches TRBD2 (6 bases). This CDR3 contains 15 residues. Trimming removed 2 bases from V and 5 bases from J, with 12 bases in between. Germline V gene sequence: CDR1 SGHAT, CDR2 FQNNGV. Here the CDR3 reads CASSLKRAGTGELFF. The CDR3 nucleotides are TGTGCCAGCAGCTTAAAGCGGGCCGGAACCGGGGAGCTGTTTTTT.

This clone was counted a few times. The chain carries TRBV5-1 and TRBJ1-2, with D perhaps matching TRBD1 (6 bases). Trimming took 4 bases from V and 6 from J, leaving 19 bases between them. CDR3 size: 15 residues. Germline V gene data show CDR1 as SGHRS and CDR2 as YFSETQ. The CDR3 sequence: CASSVGQPGSHGYTF. CDR3 coding DNA: TGCGCCAGCAGCGTAGGACAGCCGGGATCTCATGGCTACACCTTC.

This clone was found a few times. The CDR3 DNA sequence: TGTGCCAGCAGTTTTCGGCATCTACGGGAGCAGTACTTC. Amino acids: CASSFRHLREQYF. The V and J genes are TRBV27 and TRBJ2-7; D unclear. The germline gives CDR1 MNHEY, CDR2 SMNVEV (reference sequence). The CDR3 loop spans 13 amino acids. Trimming took off 3 bases at V and 7 bases at J, with 13 bases between the two ends.

This chain links TRBV7-9 with TRBJ2-1, with TRBD1 matching over 7 bases. The germline gives CDR1 SEHNR, CDR2 FQNEAQ (reference sequence). V dropped 0 bases and J dropped 13; count of bases not matched to a gene: 12. The CDR3 has 15 amino acids. The CDR3 DNA sequence: TGTGCCAGCAGCTTAGCGAGACAGGTTGGGACAGTTCAGTTCTTC. Protein: CASSLARQVGTVQFF.